This is a list of T cell receptor beta chains from one sample in a study of response to subunit inactivated influenza vaccine. TCRdb independently ran MiXCR on the RT-PCR reads; one entry per CDR3 protein. The table shows 500,000 to 700,000 distinct CDR3 sequences, with roughly 25% occurring only once. These data also formed part of another study, on T cells expressing NK-cell markers.

The sample here was CD4+ T cells sorted from PBMCs, taken about 12 days after vaccination. The receptor source for this set is a man aged 45-60 years who received an inactivated influenza vaccine. Each CDR3 is given with its conserved first and last residue. Fields, in order: V gene, clone size, D gene, J gene, CDR3 DNA, CDR3 protein. A D gene is named only where the DNA matches it firmly. Some rows have no size entry. The others give once, few or many, or a class for an expanded clone.

V: TRBV5-6
size: -
D: TRBD2
J: TRBJ2-7
DNA: TGTGCCAGCAGCAAGCTAGCGGGGGGTACCTACGAGCAGTACTTC
CDR3: CASSKLAGGTYEQYF

V: TRBV4-3
size: many
D: TRBD2
J: TRBJ2-3
DNA: TGCGCCAGCAGCCAAGAAACTAGCGGGGGGCGGGATACGCAGTATTTT
CDR3: CASSQETSGGRDTQYF

V: TRBV7-2
size: -
D: TRBD1
J: TRBJ2-2
DNA: TGTGCCAGCAGCTGGCCGGGACAGGGGGCAACCGGGGAGCTGTTTTTT
CDR3: CASSWPGQGATGELFF

V: TRBV5-1
size: -
D: -
J: TRBJ1-2
DNA: TGCGCCAGCAGCTTGGATCCGAGGACGGGCTATGGCTACACCTTC
CDR3: CASSLDPRTGYGYTF

V: TRBV7-3
size: few
D: -
J: TRBJ2-1
DNA: TGTGCCAGCAGCTCCGGCCGGTGGGACGGTGGTGAGCAGTTCTTC
CDR3: CASSSGRWDGGEQFF

V: TRBV7-9
size: -
D: TRBD2
J: TRBJ2-1
DNA: TGTGCCAGCGGTGGTCTAGCGGTGGTGGAGCAGTTCTTC
CDR3: CASGGLAVVEQFF

V: TRBV28
size: -
D: TRBD1
J: TRBJ2-3
DNA: TGTGCCAGCAGTGCGACCGGGACAGGGCCCACAGATACGCAGTATTTT
CDR3: CASSATGTGPTDTQYF

V: TRBV30
size: few
D: TRBD1
J: TRBJ2-7
DNA: TGTGCCTGGAGTAGGGACAGGGGCTCCTACGAGCAGTACTTC
CDR3: CAWSRDRGSYEQYF

V: TRBV11-2
size: -
D: TRBD2
J: TRBJ2-2
DNA: TGTGCCAGCAGGAGACCGGGACTAGCTGGTGGGGAGCTGTTTTTT
CDR3: CASRRPGLAGGELFF

V: TRBV6-2/TRBV6-3
size: few
D: -
J: TRBJ2-2
DNA: TGTGCCAGCAGCAAGGATGAGGGGGAGCTGTTTTTT
CDR3: CASSKDEGELFF

V: TRBV5-5
size: -
D: -
J: TRBJ2-7
DNA: TGTGCCAGCAGCTACCAACGTGGTCGCTCCTACGAGCAGTACTTC
CDR3: CASSYQRGRSYEQYF

V: TRBV19
size: -
D: -
J: TRBJ2-3
DNA: TGTGCCAGTAGTATGCTGGGGACAGATACGCAGTATTTT
CDR3: CASSMLGTDTQYF

V: TRBV3-1
size: -
D: -
J: TRBJ1-6
DNA: TGTGCCAGCAGCCATGCCGAAATCAATTCACCCCTCCACTTT
CDR3: CASSHAEINSPLHF

V: TRBV29-1
size: few
D: -
J: TRBJ2-7
DNA: TGCAGCGTTGGATGGAGGGGAACCGAGCAGTACTTC
CDR3: CSVGWRGTEQYF

V: TRBV7-9
size: -
D: TRBD2
J: TRBJ2-5
DNA: TGTGCCAGCAGCGATGTAGCGGGAAACCAAGAGACCCAGTACTTC
CDR3: CASSDVAGNQETQYF

V: TRBV4-2
size: -
D: TRBD1
J: TRBJ2-7
DNA: TGTGCCAGCAGCCAGCAGGGACAGGTGGAGTACGAGCAGTACTTC
CDR3: CASSQQGQVEYEQYF

V: TRBV20-1
size: -
D: -
J: TRBJ2-2
DNA: TGCAGTGCTAGAGATTGGGCTCTCACCGGGGAGCTGTTTTTT
CDR3: CSARDWALTGELFF

V: TRBV28
size: -
D: -
J: TRBJ2-7
DNA: TGTGCCAGCAGTTTGTGGCAGGGGTTGTACGAGCAGTACTTC
CDR3: CASSLWQGLYEQYF

V: TRBV12-3/TRBV12-4
size: few
D: TRBD2
J: TRBJ2-7
DNA: TGTGCCAGCAGCCTACTAGCGGGCCGTACCTACGAGCAGTACTTC
CDR3: CASSLLAGRTYEQYF

V: TRBV18
size: -
D: TRBD1
J: TRBJ1-5
DNA: TGTGCCAGCTCATCAAACAGGGGCGACAGGGGTCAGCCCCAGCATTTT
CDR3: CASSSNRGDRGQPQHF

V: TRBV12-3/TRBV12-4
size: -
D: -
J: TRBJ1-4
DNA: TGTGCCAGCACTCCAGGGAGAACAACTAATGAAAAACTGTTTTTT
CDR3: CASTPGRTTNEKLFF

V: TRBV4-1
size: few
D: TRBD1
J: TRBJ2-2
DNA: TGCGCCAGCAGCCGGGCCGGGACAGGGGACCGCACCGGGGAGCTGTTTTTT
CDR3: CASSRAGTGDRTGELFF

V: TRBV29-1
size: many
D: TRBD1
J: TRBJ2-7
DNA: TGCAGCGGGGGACAGGGGAACTCTAACGAGCAGTACTTC
CDR3: CSGGQGNSNEQYF

V: TRBV20-1
size: -
D: -
J: TRBJ1-4
DNA: TGCAGTGCTAGATTGCTGAACGGGGAAAAACTGTTTTTT
CDR3: CSARLLNGEKLFF

V: TRBV11-2
size: few
D: TRBD1
J: TRBJ1-1
DNA: TGTGCCAGCAGCCGAACAGGGGGGGCAATGAACACTGAAGCTTTCTTT
CDR3: CASSRTGGAMNTEAFF

V: TRBV10-2
size: many
D: TRBD2
J: TRBJ2-5
DNA: TGCGCCAGCGGACTAGCGGGAGTGGGGGGAGAGACCCAGTACTTC
CDR3: CASGLAGVGGETQYF

V: TRBV9
size: -
D: -
J: TRBJ2-1
DNA: TGTGCCAACAGCTTACACGGCGGAGAATACAATGAGCAGTTCTTC
CDR3: CANSLHGGEYNEQFF

V: TRBV9
size: many
D: -
J: TRBJ2-3
DNA: TGTGCCAGCAGCGTCAACAGGGCAGATACGCAGTATTTT
CDR3: CASSVNRADTQYF